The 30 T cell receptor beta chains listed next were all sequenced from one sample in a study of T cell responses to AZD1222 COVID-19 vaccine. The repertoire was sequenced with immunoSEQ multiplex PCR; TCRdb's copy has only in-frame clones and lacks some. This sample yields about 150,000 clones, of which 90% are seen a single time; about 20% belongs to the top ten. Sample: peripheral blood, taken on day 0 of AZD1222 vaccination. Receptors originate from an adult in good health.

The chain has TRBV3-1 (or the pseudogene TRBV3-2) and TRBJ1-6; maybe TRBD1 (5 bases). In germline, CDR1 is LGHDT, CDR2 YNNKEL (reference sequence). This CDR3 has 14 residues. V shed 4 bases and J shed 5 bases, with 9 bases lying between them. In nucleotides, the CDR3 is TGTGCCAGCAGCCGGGACGGAAATAATTCACCCCTCCACTTT. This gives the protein CASSRDGNNSPLHF.

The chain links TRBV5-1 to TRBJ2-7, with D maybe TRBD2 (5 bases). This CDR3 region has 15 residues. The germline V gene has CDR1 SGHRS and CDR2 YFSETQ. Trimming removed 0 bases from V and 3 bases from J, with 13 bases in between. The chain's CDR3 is CASSLAGMMGYEQYF. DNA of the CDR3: TGCGCCAGCAGCTTGGCCGGGATGATGGGCTACGAGCAGTACTTC.

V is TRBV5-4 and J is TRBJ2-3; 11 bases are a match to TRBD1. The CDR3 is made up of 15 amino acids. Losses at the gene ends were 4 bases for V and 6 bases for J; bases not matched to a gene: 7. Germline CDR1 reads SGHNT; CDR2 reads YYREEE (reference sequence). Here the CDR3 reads CASSTGQGEGDTQYF. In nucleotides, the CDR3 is TGTGCCAGCAGCACGGGACAGGGGGAGGGTGATACGCAGTATTTT.

CDR3 nucleotides: TGTGCCAGCAGTGACCCGACCAGGGGTTACTATGGCTACACCTTC. Encoded protein: CASSDPTRGYYGYTF. This rearrangement joins TRBV6-4 to TRBJ1-2, with D possibly being TRBD1 (6 bases). Trimming cost V 2 bases and J 3 bases, with 13 bases left between them. The CDR3 runs to 15 residues. Germline assignment: CDR1 MRHNA and CDR2 SNTAGT.

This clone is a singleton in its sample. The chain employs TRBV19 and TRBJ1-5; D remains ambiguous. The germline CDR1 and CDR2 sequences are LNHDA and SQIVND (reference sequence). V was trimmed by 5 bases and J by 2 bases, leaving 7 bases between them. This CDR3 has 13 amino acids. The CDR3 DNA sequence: TGTGCCAGTAGTCAGTCTGGCAATCAGCCCCAGCATTTT. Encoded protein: CASSQSGNQPQHF. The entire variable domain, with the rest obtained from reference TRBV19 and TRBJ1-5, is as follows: DGGITQSPKYLFRKEGQNVTLSCEQNLNHDAMYWYRQDPGQGLRLIYYSQIVNDFQKGDIAEGYSVSREKKESFPLTVTSAQKNPTAFYLCASSQSGNQPQHFGDGTRLSIL.

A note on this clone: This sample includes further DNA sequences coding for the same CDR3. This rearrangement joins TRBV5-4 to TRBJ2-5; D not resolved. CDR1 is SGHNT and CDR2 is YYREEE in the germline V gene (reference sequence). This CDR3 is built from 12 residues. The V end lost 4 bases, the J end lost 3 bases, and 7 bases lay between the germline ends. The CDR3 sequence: CASSLPKETQYF. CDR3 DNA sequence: TGTGCCAGCAGCCTGCCCAAAGAGACCCAGTACTTC.

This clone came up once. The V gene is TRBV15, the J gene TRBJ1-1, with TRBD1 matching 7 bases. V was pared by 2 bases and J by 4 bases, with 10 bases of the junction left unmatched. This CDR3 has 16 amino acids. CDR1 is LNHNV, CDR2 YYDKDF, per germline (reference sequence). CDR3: CATSRPRQGWGTEAFF. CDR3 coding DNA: TGTGCCACCAGCAGACCCAGACAGGGCTGGGGCACTGAAGCTTTCTTT.

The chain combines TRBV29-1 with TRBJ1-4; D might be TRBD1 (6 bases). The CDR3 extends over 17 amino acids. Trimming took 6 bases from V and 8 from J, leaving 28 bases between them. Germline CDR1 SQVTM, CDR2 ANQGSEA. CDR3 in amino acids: CSVQVPTGLPPREKLFF. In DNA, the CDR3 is TGCAGCGTACAAGTACCGACAGGTCTCCCTCCCCGGGAAAAACTGTTTTTT.

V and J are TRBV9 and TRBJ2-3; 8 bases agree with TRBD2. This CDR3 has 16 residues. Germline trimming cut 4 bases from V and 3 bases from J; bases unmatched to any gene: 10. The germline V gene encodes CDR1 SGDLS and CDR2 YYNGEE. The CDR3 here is CASSPREGVFTDTQYF. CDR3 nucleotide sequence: TGTGCCAGCAGCCCCCGGGAGGGGGTTTTTACAGATACGCAGTATTTT.

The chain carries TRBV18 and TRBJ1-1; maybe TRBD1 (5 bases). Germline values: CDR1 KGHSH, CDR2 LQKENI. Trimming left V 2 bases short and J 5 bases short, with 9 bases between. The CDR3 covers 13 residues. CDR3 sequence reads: CASSPDSRTEAFF. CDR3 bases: TGTGCCAGCTCACCAGACAGTCGGACTGAAGCTTTCTTT.

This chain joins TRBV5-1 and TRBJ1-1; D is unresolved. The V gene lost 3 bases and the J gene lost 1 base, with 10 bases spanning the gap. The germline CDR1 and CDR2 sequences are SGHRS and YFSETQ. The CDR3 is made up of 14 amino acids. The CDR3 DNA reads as TGCGCCAGCAGCTCGGGAATAACGAACACTGAAGCTTTCTTT. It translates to CASSSGITNTEAFF.

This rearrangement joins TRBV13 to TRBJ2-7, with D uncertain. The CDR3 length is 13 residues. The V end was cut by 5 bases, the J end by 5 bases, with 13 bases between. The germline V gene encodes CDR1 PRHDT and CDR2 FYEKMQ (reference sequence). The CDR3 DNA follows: TGTGCCAGCAGCCCACCCCTTGGGAACGAGCAGTACTTC. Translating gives CASSPPLGNEQYF.

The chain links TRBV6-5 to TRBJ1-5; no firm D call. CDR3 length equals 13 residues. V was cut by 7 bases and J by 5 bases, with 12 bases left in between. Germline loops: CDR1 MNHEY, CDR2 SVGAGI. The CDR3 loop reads CASKRESDQPQHF. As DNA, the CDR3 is TGTGCCAGCAAGCGGGAATCCGATCAGCCCCAGCATTTT.

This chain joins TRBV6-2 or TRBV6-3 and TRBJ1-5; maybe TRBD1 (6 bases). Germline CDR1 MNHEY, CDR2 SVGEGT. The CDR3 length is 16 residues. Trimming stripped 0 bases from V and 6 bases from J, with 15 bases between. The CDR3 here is CASSYSDSLLRQPQHF. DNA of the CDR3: TGTGCCAGCAGTTACTCGGACAGCCTTCTTCGTCAGCCCCAGCATTTT.

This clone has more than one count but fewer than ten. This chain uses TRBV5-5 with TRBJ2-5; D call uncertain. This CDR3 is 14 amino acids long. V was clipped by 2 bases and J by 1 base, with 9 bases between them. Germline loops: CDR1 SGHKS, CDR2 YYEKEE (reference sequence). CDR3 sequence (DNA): TGTGCCAGCAGCTTCCGGACGTCCCAAGAGACCCAGTACTTC. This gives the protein CASSFRTSQETQYF.

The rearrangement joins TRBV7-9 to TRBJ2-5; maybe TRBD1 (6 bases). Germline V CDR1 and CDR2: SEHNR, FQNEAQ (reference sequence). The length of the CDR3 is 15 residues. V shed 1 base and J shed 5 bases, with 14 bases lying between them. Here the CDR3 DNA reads TGTGCCAGCAGCTTAGGGGGCAGGGGAGAGGAGACCCAGTACTTC. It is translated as CASSLGGRGEETQYF. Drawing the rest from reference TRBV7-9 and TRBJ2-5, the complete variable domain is DTGVSQNPRHKITKRGQNVTFRCDPISEHNRLYWYRQTLGQGPEFLTYFQNEAQLEKSRLLSDRFSAERPKGSFSTLEIQRTEQGDSAMYLCASSLGGRGEETQYFGPGTRLLVL.

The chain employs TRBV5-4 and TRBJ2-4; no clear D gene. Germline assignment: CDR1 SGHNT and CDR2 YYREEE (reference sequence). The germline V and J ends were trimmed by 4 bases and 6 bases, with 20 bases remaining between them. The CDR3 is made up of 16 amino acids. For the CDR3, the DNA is TGTGCCAGCAGCCCAGGCGGACGGCGGCAGGCAAACATTCAGTACTTC. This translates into CASSPGGRRQANIQYF.

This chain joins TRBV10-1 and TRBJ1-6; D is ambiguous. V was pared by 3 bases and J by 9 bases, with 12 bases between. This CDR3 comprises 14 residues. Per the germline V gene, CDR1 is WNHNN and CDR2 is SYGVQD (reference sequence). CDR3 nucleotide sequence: TGCGCCAGCAGTGAAGCTGGGTCCGCTTCACCCCTCCACTTT. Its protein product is CASSEAGSASPLHF.

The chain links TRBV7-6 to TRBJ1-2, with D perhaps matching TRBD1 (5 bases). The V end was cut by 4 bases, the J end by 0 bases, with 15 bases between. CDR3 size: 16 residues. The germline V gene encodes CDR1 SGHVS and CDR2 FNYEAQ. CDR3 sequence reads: CASSSAGRATNYGYTF. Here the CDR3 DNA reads TGTGCCAGCAGCTCGGCGGGACGGGCGACTAACTATGGCTACACCTTC.

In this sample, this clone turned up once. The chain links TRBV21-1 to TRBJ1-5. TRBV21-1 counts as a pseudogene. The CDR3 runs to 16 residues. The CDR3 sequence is CASNPRGIDGNQPQHF. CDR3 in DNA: TGTGCCAGCAATCCCAGAGGGATAGATGGCAATCAGCCCCAGCATTTT.

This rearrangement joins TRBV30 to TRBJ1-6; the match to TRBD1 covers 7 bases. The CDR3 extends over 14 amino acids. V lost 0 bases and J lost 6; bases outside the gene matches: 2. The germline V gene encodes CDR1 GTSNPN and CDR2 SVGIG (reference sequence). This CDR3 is CAWSVGQSNSPLHF. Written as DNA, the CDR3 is TGTGCCTGGAGTGTGGGACAGTCTAATTCACCCCTCCACTTT.

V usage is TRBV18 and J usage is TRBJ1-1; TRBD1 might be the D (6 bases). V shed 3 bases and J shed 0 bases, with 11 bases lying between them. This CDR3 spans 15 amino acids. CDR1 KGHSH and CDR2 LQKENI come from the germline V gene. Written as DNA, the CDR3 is TGTGCCAGCTCACCTACAGGGATCATGAACACTGAAGCTTTCTTT. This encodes CASSPTGIMNTEAFF.

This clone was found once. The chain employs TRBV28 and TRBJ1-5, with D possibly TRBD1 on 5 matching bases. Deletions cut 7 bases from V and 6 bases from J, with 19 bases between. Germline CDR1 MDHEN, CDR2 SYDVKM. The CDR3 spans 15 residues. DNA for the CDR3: TGTGCCAGCATCGCTCGGGGGTACTCGCCTCAGCCCCAGCATTTT. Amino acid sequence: CASIARGYSPQPQHF.

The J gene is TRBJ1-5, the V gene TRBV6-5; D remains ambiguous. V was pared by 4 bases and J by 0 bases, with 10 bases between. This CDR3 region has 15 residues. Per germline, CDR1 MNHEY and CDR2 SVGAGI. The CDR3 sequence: CASSWGEYSNQPQHF. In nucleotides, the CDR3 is TGTGCCAGCAGTTGGGGAGAATATAGCAATCAGCCCCAGCATTTT.

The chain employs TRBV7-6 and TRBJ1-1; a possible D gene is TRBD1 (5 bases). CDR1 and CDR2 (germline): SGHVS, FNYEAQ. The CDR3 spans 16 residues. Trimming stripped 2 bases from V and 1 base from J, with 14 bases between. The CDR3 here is CASSLLSGRRNTEAFF. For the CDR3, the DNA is TGTGCCAGCAGCTTATTATCGGGACGGAGGAACACTGAAGCTTTCTTT.

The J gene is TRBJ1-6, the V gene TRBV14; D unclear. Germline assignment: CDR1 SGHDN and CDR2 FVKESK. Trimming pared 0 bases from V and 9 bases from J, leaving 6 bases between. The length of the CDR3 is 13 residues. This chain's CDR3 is CASSQDFGSPLHF. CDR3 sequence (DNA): TGTGCCAGCAGCCAAGATTTCGGTTCACCCCTCCACTTT.

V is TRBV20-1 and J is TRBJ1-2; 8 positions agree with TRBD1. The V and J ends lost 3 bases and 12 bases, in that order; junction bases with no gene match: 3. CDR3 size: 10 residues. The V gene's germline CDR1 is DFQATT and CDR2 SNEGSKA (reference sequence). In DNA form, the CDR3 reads TGCAGTGCTAGGGACAGGGTCCACACCTTC. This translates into CSARDRVHTF.

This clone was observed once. CDR3: CASSPQSGRASNQPQHF. CDR3 in DNA: TGTGCCAGCTCACCACAATCAGGCAGGGCTAGCAATCAGCCCCAGCATTTT. The chain combines TRBV18 with TRBJ1-5; D is possibly TRBD1 (5 bases). CDR3 length equals 17 residues. Germline V gives CDR1 KGHSH, CDR2 LQKENI. Deletions cut 1 base from V and 0 bases from J, with 13 bases between.

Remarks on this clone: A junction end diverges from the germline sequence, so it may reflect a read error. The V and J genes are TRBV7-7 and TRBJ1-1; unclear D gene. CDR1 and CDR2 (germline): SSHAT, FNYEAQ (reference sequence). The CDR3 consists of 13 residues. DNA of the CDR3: TGTGCTAGCAGCCCCGTGCGGGGTAACGAAGCTTTCTTT. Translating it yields CASSPVRGNEAFF.

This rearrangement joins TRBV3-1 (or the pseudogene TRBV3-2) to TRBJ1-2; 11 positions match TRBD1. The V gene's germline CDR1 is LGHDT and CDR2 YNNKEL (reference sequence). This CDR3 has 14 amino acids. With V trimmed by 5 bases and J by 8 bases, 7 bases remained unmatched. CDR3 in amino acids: CASSAGQGDIGYTF. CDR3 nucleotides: TGTGCCAGCAGCGCGGGACAGGGGGACATCGGCTACACCTTC.